These T cell receptor beta chains were read from a single sample in a study of OX40 agonist ivuxolimab in advanced cancers. Some clones are missing from TCRdb's copy, which holds only in-frame ones; the method was immunoSEQ multiplex PCR. The sample holds over 45,000 clones; roughly four fifths are singletons and the top ten take around 4.5%. Material: CD4+ or CD8+ T cells sorted from blood, obtained in a trial of the OX40 agonist ivuxolimab. The receptor source for this set is an adult with an advanced solid tumor such as melanoma, head and neck, liver or kidney cancer. The CDR3 runs from the conserved cysteine through the conserved F or W. A D gene is named only where the DNA matches it firmly. A row's size may be missing; if present it is once, few, many or a size class.

>once|TRBV19|.|TRBJ2-7
CASSSGPRAYEQYF
TGTGCCAGTTCAAGCGGGCCACGAGCCTACGAGCAGTACTTC
>.|TRBV6-5|.|TRBJ2-3
CASSYRRSTDTQYF
TGTGCCAGCAGTTACCGCCGTAGCACAGATACGCAGTATTTT
>.|TRBV28|.|TRBJ2-7
CASSPNREGYEQYF
TGTGCCAGCAGTCCCAACAGGGAGGGTTACGAGCAGTACTTC
>.|TRBV5-5|TRBD2|TRBJ2-7
CASSLASGSNEQYF
TGTGCCAGCAGCTTGGCTAGCGGGAGCAACGAGCAGTACTTC
>once|TRBV28|TRBD2|TRBJ2-7
CASSGGSMPYEQYF
TGTGCCAGCAGTGGCGGGAGCATGCCCTACGAGCAGTACTTC
>.|TRBV25-1|.|TRBJ1-6
CASKQNNSPLHF
TGTGCCAGCAAACAGAACAATTCACCCCTCCACTTT
>few|TRBV27|.|TRBJ2-7
CASRNPRLPSYEQYF
TGTGCCAGCAGAAACCCGAGACTACCTTCCTACGAGCAGTACTTC
>.|TRBV6-1|.|TRBJ2-7
CASSEGPGRTYEQYF
TGTGCCAGCAGCGAAGGGCCAGGCAGAACTTACGAGCAGTACTTC
>.|TRBV21-1|.|TRBJ2-7
CASSKEENRTYYEQYF
TGTGCCAGCAGCAAAGAGGAGAACAGGACTTATTACGAGCAGTACTTC
>.|TRBV5-1|.|TRBJ2-1
CASSLSPGRDEQFF
TGCGCCAGCAGCTTGTCCCCGGGCAGGGATGAGCAGTTCTTC
>.|TRBV7-3|.|TRBJ2-2
CASSLTGRTGELFF
TGTGCCAGCAGCTTAACAGGGCGAACCGGGGAGCTGTTTTTT
>once|TRBV19|TRBD1|TRBJ2-7
CASSIGGTASYEQYF
TGTGCCAGTAGTATCGGTGGGACAGCCTCCTACGAGCAGTACTTC
>.|TRBV6-6|.|TRBJ1-6
CASSYSTGSPFHF
TGTGCCAGCAGTTACTCGACTGGTTCACCCTTCCACTTT
>.|TRBV28|TRBD1|TRBJ1-6
CASRGQGPGSYNSPLHF
TGTGCCAGCAGGGGACAGGGACCTGGTTCCTATAATTCACCCCTCCACTTT
>.|TRBV14|.|TRBJ2-2
CASSQGVGTGELFF
TGTGCCAGCAGCCAAGGGGTCGGCACCGGGGAGCTGTTTTTT
>.|TRBV10-3|.|TRBJ2-3
CAISALDTQYF
TGTGCCATCAGTGCCTTAGATACGCAGTATTTT
>.|TRBV7-8|TRBD1|TRBJ2-3
CASSPHRGTGVMDF
TGTGCCAGCAGCCCCCACAGGGGGACCGGGGTTATGGATTTT
>.|TRBV2|.|TRBJ2-7
CASITDRTPYEQYF
TGTGCCAGCATAACTGACCGTACTCCCTACGAGCAGTACTTC
>.|TRBV6-4|.|TRBJ2-3
CASRKTSTDTQYF
TGTGCCAGCCGAAAGACTAGCACAGATACGCAGTATTTT
>once|TRBV2|.|TRBJ2-5
CASRPRGGIWETQYF
TGTGCCAGCAGACCCAGGGGGGGAATTTGGGAGACCCAGTACTTC
>.|TRBV9|.|TRBJ1-6
CASSVGRGYNSPLHF
TGTGCCAGCAGCGTCGGCAGGGGTTATAATTCACCCCTCCACTTT
>.|TRBV7-3|.|TRBJ2-6
CASALYVSGANVLTF
TGTGCCAGCGCCCTGTACGTGTCTGGGGCCAACGTCCTGACTTTC
>.|TRBV2|.|TRBJ2-3
CASSEGQPRTDTQYF
TGTGCCAGCAGTGAAGGGCAGCCTCGCACAGATACGCAGTATTTT
>.|TRBV10-2|.|TRBJ2-6
CASSGLGASTGANVLTF
TGCGCCAGCAGTGGCCTGGGGGCTTCCACTGGGGCCAACGTCCTGACTTTC
>.|TRBV2|TRBD1|TRBJ2-2
CASRRDRGAANTGELFF
TGTGCCAGCAGGCGGGACAGGGGCGCAGCGAACACCGGGGAGCTGTTTTTT
>.|TRBV14|.|TRBJ1-1
CASSQVASSGKAEAFF
TGTGCCAGCAGCCAAGTCGCTTCGTCAGGCAAGGCTGAAGCTTTCTTT
>.|TRBV28|.|TRBJ1-5
CASTRWGADNQPQHF
TGTGCCAGCACAAGGTGGGGGGCGGACAATCAGCCCCAGCATTTT
>few|TRBV18|.|TRBJ2-7
CASSPEGYEQYF
TGTGCCAGCTCACCAGAGGGCTACGAGCAGTACTTC
>.|TRBV6-5|TRBD1|TRBJ1-2
CASSFRSTGTGNGYTF
TGTGCCAGCAGTTTCCGTTCTACCGGGACAGGAAACGGCTACACCTTC
>.|TRBV28|.|TRBJ2-7
CASSPRTAYEQYF
TGTGCCAGCAGCCCCCGGACTGCCTACGAGCAGTACTTC
>.|TRBV19|.|TRBJ1-4
CASSIPGFGEKLFF
TGTGCCAGTAGTATTCCGGGTTTTGGCGAAAAACTGTTTTTT
>.|TRBV2|.|TRBJ2-3
CASSDRLNTQYF
TGTGCCAGCAGTGACCGGTTGAATACGCAGTATTTT
>.|TRBV19|TRBD1|TRBJ1-2
CASSSQDRGNGYTF
TGTGCCAGTAGTAGTCAGGACAGGGGAAATGGCTACACCTTC
>.|TRBV7-9|.|TRBJ2-5
CASSLGYRAETQYF
TGTGCCAGCAGCTTAGGGTACAGAGCAGAGACCCAGTACTTC
>once|TRBV5-6|.|TRBJ2-5
CASSLGPALRQETQYF
TGTGCCAGCAGCTTGGGACCTGCACTCCGACAAGAGACCCAGTACTTC
>.|TRBV2|.|TRBJ1-1
CASSLGNPNTEAFF
TGTGCCAGCAGTCTCGGAAATCCGAACACTGAAGCTTTCTTT
>.|TRBV28|TRBD1|TRBJ1-5
CASRPHQGGRNQPQHF
TGTGCCAGCAGACCACACCAGGGGGGTCGGAATCAGCCCCAGCATTTT
>.|TRBV19|TRBD1|TRBJ2-6
CASSYRDRDATGGANVLTF
TGTGCCAGTAGTTACCGGGACAGGGACGCAACGGGTGGGGCCAACGTCCTGACTTTC
>.|TRBV6-1|.|TRBJ2-5
CASSLRPGSETQYF
TGTGCCAGCAGTCTTCGGCCCGGGTCCGAGACCCAGTACTTC
>.|TRBV6-6|.|TRBJ2-7
CASRDQDSSYEQYF
TGTGCCAGCAGGGACCAGGACAGCTCCTACGAGCAGTACTTC
>.|TRBV18|.|TRBJ2-5
CASSPGRHETQYF
TGTGCCAGCTCACCAGGCAGGCACGAGACCCAGTACTTC
>few|TRBV7-3|.|TRBJ2-1
CASNRGIDHEQFF
TGTGCCAGCAACCGGGGTATAGATCATGAGCAGTTCTTC
>.|TRBV27|.|TRBJ2-7
CASKPGQGWKSYEQYF
TGTGCCAGCAAGCCCGGCCAGGGTTGGAAATCCTACGAGCAGTACTTC
>.|TRBV27|.|TRBJ2-1
CASSLSLGFVREQFF
TGTGCCAGCAGTCTATCTCTCGGGTTTGTGAGGGAGCAGTTCTTC
>.|TRBV6-1|TRBD1|TRBJ1-4
CASSETAWTGGQEKLFF
TGTGCCAGCAGTGAAACGGCATGGACAGGGGGCCAAGAAAAACTGTTTTTT
>.|TRBV5-4|.|TRBJ2-1
CASSPRPRSSYNEQFF
TGTGCCAGCAGCCCTCGGCCGAGGAGCTCCTACAATGAGCAGTTCTTC
>.|TRBV5-4|.|TRBJ2-3
CASSLVARTDTQYF
TGTGCCAGCAGCTTGGTAGCCCGGACAGATACGCAGTATTTT
>.|TRBV2|.|TRBJ1-4
CASSEVHIHEKLFF
TGTGCCAGCAGTGAAGTACACATACATGAAAAACTGTTTTTT
>.|TRBV10-3|.|TRBJ2-1
CAISESVVNEQFF
TGTGCCATCAGTGAGTCGGTCGTGAATGAGCAGTTCTTC
>.|TRBV29-1|TRBD1|TRBJ2-7
CSVVETGYEQYF
TGCAGCGTTGTTGAGACAGGGTACGAGCAGTACTTC
>.|TRBV11-2|.|TRBJ2-5
CATGLNQETQYF
TGTGCCACTGGACTAAACCAAGAGACCCAGTACTTC
>once|TRBV7-3|.|TRBJ2-5
CASSPRGPGETQYF
TGTGCCAGCAGCCCGCGGGGGCCGGGGGAGACCCAGTACTTC
>.|TRBV28|.|TRBJ1-1
CASSLWTGVGGTEAFF
TGTGCCAGCAGTTTATGGACTGGGGTGGGAGGGACTGAAGCTTTCTTT
>.|TRBV5-1|.|TRBJ1-1
CASSPGGGFQFTEAFF
TGCGCCAGCAGCCCCGGTGGAGGGTTTCAATTCACTGAAGCTTTCTTT
>.|TRBV18|.|TRBJ2-4
CARQTTSIQYF
TGTGCCAGGCAGACCACCTCCATTCAGTACTTC